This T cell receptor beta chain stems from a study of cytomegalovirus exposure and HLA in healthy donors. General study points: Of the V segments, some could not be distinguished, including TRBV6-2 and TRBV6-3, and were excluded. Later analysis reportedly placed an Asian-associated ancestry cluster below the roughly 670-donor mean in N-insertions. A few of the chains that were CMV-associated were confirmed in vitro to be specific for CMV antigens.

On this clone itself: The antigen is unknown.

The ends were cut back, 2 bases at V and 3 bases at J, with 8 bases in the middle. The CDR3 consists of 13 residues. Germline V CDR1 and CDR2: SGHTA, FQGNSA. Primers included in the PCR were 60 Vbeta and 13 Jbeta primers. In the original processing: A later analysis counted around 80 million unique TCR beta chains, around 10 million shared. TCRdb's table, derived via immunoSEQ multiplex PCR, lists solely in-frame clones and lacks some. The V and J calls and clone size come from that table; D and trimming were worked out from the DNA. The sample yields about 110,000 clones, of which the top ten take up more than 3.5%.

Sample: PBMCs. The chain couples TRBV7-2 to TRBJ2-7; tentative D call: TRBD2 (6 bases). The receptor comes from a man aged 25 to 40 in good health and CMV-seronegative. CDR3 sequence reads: CASSLSSGYEQYF. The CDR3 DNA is TGTGCCAGCAGCTTAAGTAGCGGCTACGAGCAGTACTTC.